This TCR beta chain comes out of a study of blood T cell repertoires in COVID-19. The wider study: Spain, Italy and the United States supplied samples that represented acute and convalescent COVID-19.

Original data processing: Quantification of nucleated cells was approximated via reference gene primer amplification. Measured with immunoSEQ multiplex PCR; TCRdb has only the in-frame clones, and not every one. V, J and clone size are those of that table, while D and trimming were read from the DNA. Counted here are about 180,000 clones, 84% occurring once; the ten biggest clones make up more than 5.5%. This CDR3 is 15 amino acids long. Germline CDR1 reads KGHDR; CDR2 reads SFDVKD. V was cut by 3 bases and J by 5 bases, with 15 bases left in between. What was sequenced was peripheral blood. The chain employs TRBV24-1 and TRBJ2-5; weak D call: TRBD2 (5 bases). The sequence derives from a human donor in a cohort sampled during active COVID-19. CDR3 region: CATSDATGESETQYF. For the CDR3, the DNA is TGTGCCACCAGTGATGCAACCGGGGAATCGGAGACCCAGTACTTC.